The 24 T cell receptor beta chains in this list originate from one sample, sequenced in a study of metastatic and nonmetastatic thyroid tumors. No treatment had been given to any patient before thyroid surgery. Using MiXCR, TCRdb reanalyzed the PCR reads. The table records several thousand clones, 32% of them present only once. Material: tumor tissue. The source of these receptors is a female donor with papillary thyroid cancer or a benign thyroid nodule (not recorded which). Some clones in this sample may be carry-over from other donors' samples.

V gene TRBV7-2 combines with J gene TRBJ1-2, with D perhaps matching TRBD1 (5 bases). Trimming pared 1 base from V and 3 bases from J, leaving 12 bases between. Germline values: CDR1 SGHTA, CDR2 FQGNSA. There are 15 residues in the CDR3. CDR3 DNA: TGTGCCAGCAGCTTAGGGCAGGGAGGCGACTATGGCTACACCTTC. Translation: CASSLGQGGDYGYTF.

This clone was seen repeatedly, ten times or more. The chain links TRBV7-9 to TRBJ1-4, with no clear D. V was trimmed by 5 bases and J by 5 bases, leaving 15 bases between them. CDR1 SEHNR and CDR2 FQNEAQ come from the germline V gene (reference sequence). The CDR3 is made up of 15 amino acids. The CDR3 nucleotides are TGTGCCAGCAGCCCACAGTGGAGTGTCAATGAAAAACTGTTTTTT. Translated, it gives CASSPQWSVNEKLFF.

As concerns this clone: Different DNA sequences within this sample yield the same CDR3. The gene calls are TRBV3-1 and TRBJ1-1; D gene ambiguous. Germline lookup yields CDR1 LGHDT and CDR2 YNNKEL (reference sequence). Trimming cost V 2 bases and J 2 bases, with 6 bases left between them. The CDR3 length is 13 residues. The CDR3 coding sequence is TGTGCCAGCAGCCAAACCGAAAACACTGAAGCTTTCTTT. Residues: CASSQTENTEAFF.

By its share, this clone is medium-sized. The chain couples TRBV3-1 to TRBJ2-1; the match to TRBD1 covers 7 bases. With 4 bases clipped from V and 3 bases from J, the junction kept 6 bases outside the gene matches. The CDR3 has 15 residues. Looked up from germline, CDR1 is LGHDT and CDR2 is YNNKEL (reference sequence). The CDR3 loop reads CASSPRSGGYNEQFF. DNA for the CDR3: TGTGCCAGCAGCCCACGGTCAGGGGGCTACAATGAGCAGTTCTTC.

By sample share, this clone is medium-sized. The chain has TRBV11-3 and TRBJ2-3; TRBD2 might be the D (7 bases). The V gene's germline CDR1 is SGHNT and CDR2 YENEEA. The V gene lost 5 bases and the J gene lost 6 bases, with 15 bases spanning the gap. CDR3 length: 14 residues. For the CDR3, the DNA is TGTGCCAGCAGCCTGGGGGGGCCAAGGGATACGCAGTATTTT. It translates to CASSLGGPRDTQYF.

The chain is built from TRBV20-1 and TRBJ2-7; 10 bases map to TRBD2. Germline CDR1 DFQATT, CDR2 SNEGSKA (reference sequence). The CDR3 covers 13 residues. The CDR3 loop is CSGTSVHSYEQYF. For the CDR3, the DNA is TGCAGCGGGACTAGCGTCCACTCCTACGAGCAGTACTTC.

CDR3 in DNA: TGCAGTGCTAGAGATGGGACAGGGTGGGAGACCCAGTACTTC. Translating gives CSARDGTGWETQYF. The gene calls are TRBV20-1 and TRBJ2-5; 9 bases agree with TRBD1. CDR1 DFQATT and CDR2 SNEGSKA come from the germline V gene (reference sequence). Unmatched junction bases numbered 4, after V lost 0 bases and J lost 5 bases. This CDR3 region has 14 residues.

The chain is built from TRBV11-3 and TRBJ2-7; no firm D call. The CDR3 is 10 amino acids. V lost 1 base and J lost 6, with 1 base in between. In germline, CDR1 is SGHNT, CDR2 YENEEA. The CDR3 DNA sequence: TGTGCCAGCAGCTTAGGCGAGCAGTACTTC. Protein product: CASSLGEQYF.

This clone was counted many times. The rearrangement uses TRBV11-1 and TRBJ2-5, with unresolved D. This CDR3 has 12 residues. Germline CDR1 SGHAT, CDR2 FQDESV (reference sequence). The germline V and J ends were trimmed by 0 bases and 5 bases, with 4 bases remaining between them. CDR3 residues: CASSLARETQYF. CDR3 nucleotides: TGTGCCAGCAGCTTAGCGAGGGAGACCCAGTACTTC.

V is TRBV20-1 and J is TRBJ2-3; D is ambiguous. This CDR3 contains 15 residues. V shed 6 bases and J shed 7 bases, with 23 bases lying between them. Germline loops: CDR1 DFQATT, CDR2 SNEGSKA (reference sequence). CDR3 sequence: CSALRTAWVSYTQYF. The CDR3 DNA reads TGCAGTGCCCTACGGACGGCCTGGGTCTCATATACGCAGTATTTT.

This clone was picked up a small number of times. The V and J genes are TRBV9 and TRBJ2-1, with a possible D match to TRBD1 (6 bases). This CDR3 has 18 amino acids. Trimming removed 0 bases at V and 4 bases at J, with 20 bases between. Germline values: CDR1 SGDLS, CDR2 YYNGEE. The CDR3 reads CASSVAGTVAGVYNEQFF. In DNA, the CDR3 is TGTGCCAGCAGCGTAGCGGGTACGGTGGCAGGGGTGTACAATGAGCAGTTCTTC.

This clone was seen more than once but under ten times. This chain links TRBV6-2 or TRBV6-3 with TRBJ1-1, with TRBD1 as a possible D gene (6 bases). The germline V gene encodes CDR1 MNHEY and CDR2 SVGEGT. There are 15 residues in the CDR3. Trimming left V 6 bases short and J 0 bases short, with 14 bases between. This CDR3 reads CASRPKGGLNTEAFF. The CDR3 region has the DNA TGTGCCAGCAGACCAAAGGGGGGATTGAACACTGAAGCTTTCTTT.

The J gene is TRBJ2-1, the V gene TRBV11-2, with TRBD2 matching over 10 bases. The CDR3 spans 16 residues. Losses at the gene ends were 4 bases for V and 4 bases for J; bases not matched to a gene: 7. Germline loops: CDR1 SGHAT, CDR2 FQNNGV. CDR3 region: CASSSRASGSYNEQFF. The CDR3 DNA reads TGTGCCAGCAGCTCCCGGGCTAGCGGGAGTTACAATGAGCAGTTCTTC.

Judged by abundance, this clone is medium-sized. V and J are TRBV18 and TRBJ1-5; D is perhaps TRBD1 (5 bases). Germline values: CDR1 KGHSH, CDR2 LQKENI. The V end was cut by 0 bases, the J end by 6 bases, with 12 bases between. There are 15 residues in the CDR3. In nucleotides, the CDR3 is TGTGCCAGCTCACCACCATCAGGGAGAGGTCAGCCCCAGCATTTT. Protein product: CASSPPSGRGQPQHF.

This clone came up many times. The sample holds other DNA sequences that translate to the same CDR3. The chain recombines TRBV6-1 with TRBJ2-1; 9 bases match TRBD2. Unmatched junction bases numbered 11, after V lost 7 bases and J lost 4 bases. Germline-derived CDR1 and CDR2 are MNHNS and SASEGT. This CDR3 region has 16 residues. As DNA, the CDR3 is TGTGCCAGCACGGGATCGGCGGGAGGGGGGTACAATGAGCAGTTCTTC. Its protein product is CASTGSAGGGYNEQFF.

This chain joins TRBV5-1 and TRBJ1-2; TRBD1 matches 8 bases. Germline V lookup: CDR1 SGHRS, CDR2 YFSETQ. The CDR3 runs to 14 residues. V lost 5 bases, J lost 2 bases, and 5 bases stayed unmatched. The CDR3, as DNA: TGCGCCAGCAGTCCCGGACAGGGCAACTATGGCTACACCTTC. Its protein product is CASSPGQGNYGYTF.

This clone showed up just a few times. The chain uses TRBV12-3 or TRBV12-4 and TRBJ2-7; tentative D call: TRBD1 (6 bases). This CDR3 contains 15 residues. V was cut by 2 bases and J by 6 bases, with 17 bases left in between. The CDR3 protein is CASSLNPPQGFEQYF. CDR3 in DNA: TGTGCCAGCAGTTTAAACCCACCTCAGGGGTTCGAGCAGTACTTC.

By sample fraction, this clone is medium-sized. V and J are TRBV28 and TRBJ2-1; 9 nucleotides line up with TRBD2. After removal of 1 base from V and 1 base from J, the junction contained 11 bases not matched to a gene. CDR1 and CDR2 from the germline V gene are MDHEN and SYDVKM. The CDR3 is made up of 19 amino acids. The DNA of the CDR3 is TGTGCCAGCAGTTTATCCTTATCCTTTAGCGGGAGTTCCTACAATGAGCAGTTCTTC. Translation: CASSLSLSFSGSSYNEQFF.

This clone is medium-sized in the sample. CDR3: CASSVGDTGFPGELFF. Written as DNA, the CDR3 is TGTGCCAGCAGCGTAGGGGATACAGGGTTCCCCGGGGAGCTGTTTTTT. This chain links TRBV9 with TRBJ2-2; maybe TRBD1 (6 bases). The V gene's germline CDR1 is SGDLS and CDR2 YYNGEE. The CDR3 sequence is 16 residues long. The V and J ends lost 0 bases and 6 bases respectively, with 15 bases between them.

This clone is medium-sized (0.01 to 0.1%) within its sample. V and J are TRBV18 and TRBJ1-4; weak D call: TRBD1 (5 bases). The CDR3 totals 14 residues. Trimming pared 4 bases from V and 8 bases from J, leaving 14 bases between. Germline-derived CDR1 and CDR2 are KGHSH and LQKENI. CDR3 nucleotides: TGTGCCAGCTCACTTCCGGGGCCGGGGGAAAAACTGTTTTTT. It specifies CASSLPGPGEKLFF.

This clone is labeled as medium-sized. The chain recombines TRBV30 with TRBJ2-6; D unresolved. The length of the CDR3 is 14 residues. Germline CDR1 reads GTSNPN; CDR2 reads SVGIG (reference sequence). The V end lost 1 base, the J end lost 0 bases, and 4 bases lay between the germline ends. The CDR3 spells CAWSGLSGANVLTF. As DNA, the CDR3 is TGTGCCTGGAGTGGACTCTCTGGGGCCAACGTCCTGACTTTC.

This sequence joins TRBV11-2 and TRBJ2-3, with 10 positions matching TRBD2. J gave up 6 bases and V 8 bases, and 14 bases lay outside the gene matches. Germline V CDR1 and CDR2: SGHAT, FQNNGV. The CDR3 covers 16 residues. CDR3: CASGPPGLASTDTQYF. As DNA, the CDR3 is TGTGCCAGCGGCCCCCCGGGACTAGCGTCCACGGATACGCAGTATTTT.

For the CDR3, the DNA is TGTGCCAGCAGCCGAGGAGTCACCGGGGAGCTGTTTTTT. As protein: CASSRGVTGELFF. The genes are TRBV7-2 and TRBJ2-2, with D hard to call. The CDR3 has 13 residues. V shed 5 bases and J shed 4 bases, with 8 bases lying between them. The germline V gene has CDR1 SGHTA and CDR2 FQGNSA.

The V and J genes are TRBV10-3 and TRBJ2-7; 8 bases agree with TRBD1. Germline values: CDR1 ENHRY, CDR2 SYGVKD. J gave up 3 bases and V 0 bases, and 7 bases lay outside the gene matches. The CDR3 totals 16 residues. CDR3 nucleotides: TGTGCCATCAGTGAGTCGGGACAGGAGTCGATCTACGAGCAGTACTTC. It encodes CAISESGQESIYEQYF.